This T cell receptor (beta chain) was recovered during a study of identical twins. The CDR3 spans 16 residues. Germline V CDR1 and CDR2: LGHNT, FRNRAP. V dropped 0 bases and J dropped 2; count of bases not matched to a gene: 5. Only healthy Caucasians were included as donors. This clonotype occurred a few times. Its antigen remains unknown. Study results and caveats: Its conclusions, products of cross-sectional statistical analysis, did not come from following the same donors. Invariant MAIT and iNKT cells could partly confound zero-insertion analyses. A lower insertion count was a feature of abundant cord blood beta clonotypes, with no such feature in memory repertoires.

TCRdb redid the calling of the 5' RACE reads with MiXCR, one entry per CDR3 protein. This sample has 450,000 or so distinct CDR3 sequences; roughly an eighth occur once, and the top ten carry approximately 0.9%. The same data also contributed to another study, on yellow fever vaccine responses in identical twins.

The source is a woman aged 18-35 years in good health. Sequences were obtained from CD4+ T cells sorted from blood. This rearrangement joins TRBV12-5 to TRBJ2-3; TRBD1 matches at 7 bases. Here the CDR3 DNA reads TGTGCTAGTGGTTTGGTATTGACAGGGAACACAGATACGCAGTATTTT. Translating it yields CASGLVLTGNTDTQYF.